These 17 T cell receptor beta chains share one sample of origin, sequenced in a study of human T cells and chemical hapten exposure. MiXCR, run by TCRdb on the RACE reads, gives a single entry per CDR3 protein. The data hold more than 55,000 distinct CDR3 sequences, with roughly 12% observed a single time. Time point of the sample: pre-sensitization, week 0. The treatment: therapeutic diphenylcyclopropenone sensitization with weekly scalp DPC. Sequenced material: whole blood, taken in connection with sensitization to the hapten diphenylcyclopropenone (DPC). These receptors came from a woman in her forties with alopecia areata. Some clones in this sample may be carry-over from other donors' samples.

A few counts support this clonotype. V usage is TRBV5-1 and J usage is TRBJ2-3, with D uncertain. The ends were cut back, 3 bases at V and 2 bases at J, with 10 bases in the middle. The CDR3 loop spans 14 amino acids. In germline, CDR1 is SGHRS, CDR2 YFSETQ. The CDR3 DNA reads TGCGCCAGCAGCTGGACGAACCCCACAGATACGCAGTATTTT. Protein sequence: CASSWTNPTDTQYF.

This clonotype was seen repeatedly, ten times or more. V gene TRBV9 combines with J gene TRBJ1-1; D uncertain. Germline CDR1 reads SGDLS; CDR2 reads YYNGEE. The CDR3 loop spans 14 amino acids. The ends were cut back, 0 bases at V and 4 bases at J, with 10 bases in the middle. CDR3 protein: CASSVETGTTEAFF. The CDR3 DNA follows: TGTGCCAGCAGCGTAGAAACGGGAACCACTGAAGCTTTCTTT.

This clonotype appeared many times. This rearrangement joins TRBV12-3 or TRBV12-4 to TRBJ2-3; 7 bases line up with TRBD2. This CDR3 spans 15 amino acids. V lost 6 bases and J lost 1; bases outside the gene matches: 7. The CDR3 reads CASRRGVEGTDTQYF. DNA for the CDR3: TGTGCCAGCAGACGGGGGGTCGAGGGCACAGATACGCAGTATTTT.

The chain is built from TRBV7-2 and TRBJ2-3, with 13 bases fitting TRBD2. The CDR3 covers 19 residues. After removal of 2 bases from V and 0 bases from J, the junction contained 8 bases not matched to a gene. From germline, CDR1 is SGHTA and CDR2 FQGNSA. CDR3 sequence reads: CASSLNIRLAGGSTDTQYF. For the CDR3, the DNA is TGTGCCAGCAGCTTAAATATCCGACTAGCGGGGGGTAGCACAGATACGCAGTATTTT.

This clonotype was recorded at least ten times. The chain employs TRBV7-6 and TRBJ1-1; 7 bases fit TRBD1. The CDR3 consists of 12 residues. CDR1 SGHVS and CDR2 FNYEAQ come from the germline V gene. Trimming at V came to 6 bases and at J to 13 bases, leaving 11 bases not matched to a gene. The CDR3, as DNA: TGTGCCAGCAGAACCGGGACAGTGAAGCTTTTCTTT. Protein: CASRTGTVKLFF.

This clonotype was seen more than once but under ten times. CDR3 residues: CASSLADRAAGYGYTF. CDR3 DNA: TGTGCCAGCAGCTTGGCCGACAGGGCAGCGGGATATGGCTACACCTTC. This chain uses TRBV5-4 with TRBJ1-2; the match to TRBD1 covers 7 bases. Per the germline V gene, CDR1 is SGHNT and CDR2 is YYREEE (reference sequence). The CDR3 totals 16 residues. V trimming: 0 bases; J trimming: 5 bases; junction bases outside the gene matches: 10. The whole variable domain, remainder taken from reference TRBV5-4 and TRBJ1-2, is ETGVTQSPTHLIKTRGQQVTLRCSSQSGHNTVSWYQQALGQGPQFIFQYYREEENGRGNFPPRFSGLQFPNYSSELNVNALELDDSALYLCASSLADRAAGYGYTFGSGTRLTVV.

CDR3 DNA: TGCAGTGCTCCCAGGTGGGACAGGGGCTTTCTTGAAGCTTTCTTT. Protein product: CSAPRWDRGFLEAFF. The chain carries TRBV20-1 and TRBJ1-1, with 10 nucleotides matching TRBD1. Germline CDR1 DFQATT, CDR2 SNEGSKA (reference sequence). The CDR3 extends over 15 amino acids. V lost 5 bases, J lost 7 bases, and 13 bases stayed unmatched.

The gene calls are TRBV20-1 and TRBJ1-6; D is possibly TRBD1 (6 bases). CDR3 length: 15 amino acids. Per the germline V gene, CDR1 is DFQATT and CDR2 is SNEGSKA (reference sequence). CDR3 region: CSIPGRGGHNSPLHF. The CDR3 DNA reads as TGCAGCATTCCTGGGAGGGGGGGCCACAATTCACCCCTCCACTTT.

This clonotype was counted a few times. This rearrangement joins TRBV3-1 to TRBJ1-3; D gene uncertain. Per germline, CDR1 LGHDT and CDR2 YNNKEL (reference sequence). The CDR3 is 14 residues long. V dropped 4 bases and J dropped 0 bases, with 7 bases sitting between them. CDR3 residues: CASSPSRSGNTIYF. In DNA form, the CDR3 reads TGTGCCAGCAGCCCGAGTCGCTCTGGAAACACCATATATTTT.

This clonotype occurred many times. The chain employs TRBV7-2 and TRBJ1-3; D not certain. Germline CDR1 reads SGHTA; CDR2 reads FQGNSA. V was pared by 3 bases and J by 4 bases, with 7 bases between. CDR3 length: 13 amino acids. The DNA of the CDR3 is TGTGCCAGCAGCTTGTACACGGGAAACACCATATATTTT. It translates to CASSLYTGNTIYF.

The genes are TRBV19 and TRBJ2-7, with D hard to call. The CDR3 consists of 16 residues. In germline, CDR1 is LNHDA, CDR2 SQIVND (reference sequence). Trimming cost V 5 bases and J 3 bases, with 20 bases left between them. The chain's CDR3 is CASSADRSPSRYEQYF. In DNA form, the CDR3 reads TGTGCCAGTAGTGCAGATCGTTCCCCGTCTCGCTACGAGCAGTACTTC.

This clonotype has ten or more counts. The rearrangement joins TRBV6-5 to TRBJ1-1; no definite D call. The CDR3 covers 11 residues. Germline V gene data show CDR1 as MNHEY and CDR2 as SVGAGI. V lost 10 bases and J 6 bases, leaving 12 bases between the germline ends. The CDR3: CATGLTAEAFF. CDR3 nucleotides: TGTGCCACTGGGCTGACGGCTGAAGCTTTCTTT.

V usage is TRBV7-2 and J usage is TRBJ2-7; possibly TRBD2 for D (5 bases). The CDR3 loop spans 12 amino acids. V lost 5 bases and J lost 5, with 10 bases in between. Germline V gives CDR1 SGHTA, CDR2 FQGNSA. The CDR3 DNA sequence: TGTGCCAGCAGCCTCGCCGGGGACGAGCAGTACTTC. This encodes CASSLAGDEQYF.

The V and J genes are TRBV6-4 and TRBJ2-2; D may be TRBD2 (5 bases). CDR1 is MRHNA, CDR2 SNTAGT, per germline. The CDR3 covers 16 residues. V lost 7 bases and J 0 bases, leaving 15 bases between the germline ends. The chain's CDR3 is CASKAAPTTNTGELFF. The CDR3 nucleotides read TGTGCCAGCAAAGCGGCCCCAACAACGAACACCGGGGAGCTGTTTTTT.

This clonotype was counted many times. This chain joins TRBV29-1 and TRBJ2-3; perhaps TRBD2 as D (6 bases). Germline V lookup: CDR1 SQVTM, CDR2 ANQGSEA. This CDR3 spans 13 amino acids. The V end was cut by 7 bases, the J end by 1 base, with 12 bases between. CDR3 nucleotide sequence: TGCAGCGAACGTTCGGGGGGCACAGATACGCAGTATTTT. Its protein is CSERSGGTDTQYF.

This clonotype was detected many times. The rearrangement uses TRBV5-4 and TRBJ1-4; perhaps TRBD1 as D (5 bases). Germline lookup yields CDR1 SGHNT and CDR2 YYREEE (reference sequence). Between the trimmed V and J ends, which lost 3 bases and 10 bases, there was a span of 13 bases. The CDR3 has 13 residues. The chain's CDR3 is CASSSGTRGKLFF. The CDR3 nucleotides read TGTGCCAGCAGCTCCGGGACTCGGGGAAAACTGTTTTTT.

This clonotype occurred once. With a much larger clone just one base away, this may be a read error. This chain uses TRBV3-1 with TRBJ2-7; D perhaps matches TRBD2 (6 bases). Per the germline V gene, CDR1 is LGHDT and CDR2 is YNNKEL (reference sequence). The CDR3 is made up of 16 amino acids. Deletions cut 5 bases from V and 3 bases from J, with 20 bases between. The CDR3 protein is CASSFTGLGEFYEQYF. The CDR3 bases are TGTGCCAGCAGCTTCACGGGACTCGGCGAATTCTACGAGCAGTACTTC.